A single sample is the source of the 21 T cell receptor beta chains below, sequenced in a study of blood T cell repertoires in COVID-19. Assay used: immunoSEQ multiplex PCR; TCRdb lists only in-frame clones, some missing. The profile covers approximately 280,000 clones, with 85% to 90% appearing a single time and roughly 5% taken by the ten largest. Sequences were obtained from peripheral blood. The receptors were gathered from a man aged 35 to 55 with acute or convalescent COVID-19.

This chain connects TRBV5-6 to TRBJ2-5; the D gene is possibly TRBD1 (6 bases). TRBJ2-7 matches the DNA end more closely, so the J call is doubtful. Germline CDR1 and CDR2: SGHDT and YYEEEE. There are 14 residues in the CDR3. The CDR3 sequence is CASSLMVRGYEQYF. For the CDR3, the DNA is TGTGCCAGCAGCTTAATGGTCAGGGGCTACGAGCAGTACTTC.

This clone was seen more than once but under ten times. The V gene is TRBV12-3 or TRBV12-4, the J gene TRBJ2-7; D may be TRBD2 (6 bases). CDR3 length: 13 amino acids. V was shortened by 3 bases and J by 1 base, with 7 bases between the two germline ends. Here the CDR3 DNA reads TGTGCCAGCAGTTTCGGGGGTTCCTACGAGCAGTACTTC. Residues: CASSFGGSYEQYF.

V gene TRBV6-5 combines with J gene TRBJ2-1, with D possibly matching TRBD2 (6 bases). Germline V CDR1 and CDR2: MNHEY, SVGAGI. The CDR3 consists of 16 residues. Between the trimmed V and J ends, which lost 0 bases and 8 bases, there was a span of 17 bases. DNA of the CDR3: TGTGCCAGCAGTTACTCGACGGGGACTCTGGGCTATGAGCAGTTCTTC. As protein: CASSYSTGTLGYEQFF.

The genes are TRBV5-4 and TRBJ2-7; TRBD2 might be the D (5 bases). Germline V CDR1 and CDR2: SGHNT, YYREEE (reference sequence). The CDR3 is 14 amino acids. The V end was cut by 6 bases, the J end by 4 bases, with 17 bases between. The CDR3 coding sequence is TGTGCCAGCAAGTCGGGAATCGAAGGATACGAGCAGTACTTC. Residues: CASKSGIEGYEQYF. The variable domain in full, with the rest retrieved from reference TRBV5-4 and TRBJ2-7, is ETGVTQSPTHLIKTRGQQVTLRCSSQSGHNTVSWYQQALGQGPQFIFQYYREEENGRGNFPPRFSGLQFPNYSSELNVNALELDDSALYLCASKSGIEGYEQYFGPGTRLTVT.

The chain recombines TRBV7-9 with TRBJ2-7, with D perhaps matching TRBD1 (5 bases). The CDR3 length is 13 residues. Germline values: CDR1 SEHNR, CDR2 FQNEAQ (reference sequence). The V end lost 5 bases, the J end lost 2 bases, and 10 bases lay between the germline ends. CDR3 protein: CASSADTAYEQYF. CDR3 nucleotide sequence: TGTGCCAGCAGCGCGGACACAGCCTACGAGCAGTACTTC.

The chain couples TRBV27 to TRBJ1-6; 8 bases map to TRBD1. V gave up 6 bases and J gave up 7 bases; unmatched junction bases: 14. The CDR3 has 17 amino acids. Per the germline V gene, CDR1 is MNHEY and CDR2 is SMNVEV (reference sequence). In DNA form, the CDR3 reads TGTGCCAGCAGAGTTTTTGCCCGAGGGACAGGCAATTCACCCCTCCACTTT. Translating it yields CASRVFARGTGNSPLHF.

The rearrangement joins TRBV11-2 to TRBJ2-3, with D unclear. V dropped 6 bases and J dropped 1 base, with 14 bases sitting between them. CDR3 size: 15 residues. Germline CDR1 SGHAT, CDR2 FQNNGV. The CDR3 loop is CASRPKALGTDTQYF. For the CDR3, the DNA is TGTGCCAGCAGACCGAAAGCCCTGGGCACAGATACGCAGTATTTT.

This clone was detected once. V and J are TRBV7-8 and TRBJ1-2, with D possibly being TRBD1 (5 bases). Germline CDR1 reads SGHVS; CDR2 reads FQNEAQ. Deletions cut 2 bases from V and 0 bases from J, with 10 bases between. The CDR3 is 15 residues long. CDR3 amino acids: CASSLLAGTNYGYTF. The DNA for the CDR3 is TGTGCCAGCAGCTTATTAGCAGGGACTAACTATGGCTACACCTTC. Based on the CDR3 plus reference TRBV7-8 and TRBJ1-2, the full variable domain is GAGVSQSPRYKVAKRGQDVALRCDPISGHVSLFWYQQALGQGPEFLTYFQNEAQLDKSGLPSDRFFAERPEGSVSTLKIQRTQQEDSAVYLCASSLLAGTNYGYTFGSGTRLTVV.

This clone showed up just once. This chain uses TRBV4-2 with TRBJ1-2; TRBD1 agrees at 10 bases. Germline V gives CDR1 LGHNA, CDR2 YNFKEQ. The V segment lost 0 bases and the J segment 9 bases; nucleotides outside the gene matches: 10. The CDR3 has 16 residues. DNA of the CDR3: TGTGCCAGCAGCCAAGATCAGAGAGGGACAGGGGACCGCTACACCTTC. It specifies CASSQDQRGTGDRYTF.

The gene calls are TRBV30 and TRBJ1-4; 7 bases fit TRBD1. This CDR3 has 15 amino acids. Losses at the gene ends were 0 bases for V and 10 bases for J; bases not matched to a gene: 11. Germline CDR1 is GTSNPN and CDR2 is SVGIG (reference sequence). CDR3: CAWSVLQGTRGKLFF. The DNA of the CDR3 is TGTGCCTGGAGTGTACTACAGGGGACGCGAGGAAAACTGTTTTTT.

V and J are TRBV19 and TRBJ1-1, with 7 bases that match TRBD1. Trimming took 8 bases from V and 4 from J; bases not matched to a gene: 7. The CDR3 has 13 amino acids. The germline V gene has CDR1 LNHDA and CDR2 SQIVND (reference sequence). The CDR3 region has the DNA TGTGCCAGTGGGAACAGGGGCGGCACTGAAGCTTTCTTT. It encodes CASGNRGGTEAFF.

The V and J genes are TRBV5-1 and TRBJ2-2; D is perhaps TRBD1 (5 bases). Trimming shortened V by 3 bases and J by 6 bases, and 15 bases separated the two germline ends. CDR3 length: 15 residues. Germline lookup yields CDR1 SGHRS and CDR2 YFSETQ. The CDR3 bases are TGCGCCAGCAGCTCCAGGGATGGGTCCTCCGGGGAGCTGTTTTTT. Protein product: CASSSRDGSSGELFF. Full variable domain (outside the CDR3, taken from reference TRBV5-1 and TRBJ2-2): KAGVTQTPRYLIKTRGQQVTLSCSPISGHRSVSWYQQTPGQGLQFLFEYFSETQRNKGNFPGRFSGRQFSNSRSEMNVSTLELGDSALYLCASSSRDGSSGELFFGEGSRLTVL.

The rearrangement links TRBV4-2 to TRBJ1-2; D not certain. This CDR3 is built from 15 residues. The germline V and J ends were trimmed by 4 bases and 2 bases, with 14 bases remaining between them. Germline V gene sequence: CDR1 LGHNA, CDR2 YNFKEQ. CDR3 DNA sequence: TGTGCCAGCAGCCCCGGAGCGGCAGTAAACTATGGCTACACCTTC. Translating it yields CASSPGAAVNYGYTF.

The chain recombines TRBV6-5 with TRBJ2-7; 11 bases match TRBD2. The CDR3 is 13 residues long. V gave up 7 bases and J gave up 3 bases; unmatched junction bases: 2. Per the germline V gene, CDR1 is MNHEY and CDR2 is SVGAGI. DNA for the CDR3: TGTGCCAGCATAGCGGGGGGGCTCTACGAGCAGTACTTC. Its translation: CASIAGGLYEQYF.

The genes are TRBV6-6 and TRBJ2-7; D might be TRBD1 (6 bases). There are 15 residues in the CDR3. CDR1 and CDR2 (germline): MNHNY, SVGAGI (reference sequence). V lost 6 bases and J lost 2, with 17 bases in between. CDR3 sequence (DNA): TGTGCCAGCAGCTCTCCCCTACAGGGTCCCTACGAGCAGTACTTC. It encodes CASSSPLQGPYEQYF.

This clone occurred once. The rearrangement uses TRBV12-3 or TRBV12-4 and TRBJ1-2; D not certain. V lost 8 bases and J lost 8, with 18 bases in between. The CDR3 sequence is 13 residues long. CDR3 in DNA: TGTGCCAGCGGCCGGACGGGCGGGAAAGGCTACACCTTC. The encoded protein is CASGRTGGKGYTF.

The V call is TRBV18, the J call TRBJ1-2; D possibly corresponds to TRBD1 (6 bases). V lost 3 bases and J lost 1, with 12 bases in between. This CDR3 region has 15 residues. Germline CDR1 is KGHSH and CDR2 is LQKENI. This CDR3 reads CASSPVQGVNYGYTF. Here the CDR3 DNA reads TGTGCCAGCTCACCTGTACAGGGCGTTAACTATGGCTACACCTTC. Full variable domain (missing parts from reference TRBV18 and TRBJ1-2): NAGVMQNPRHLVRRRGQEARLRCSPMKGHSHVYWYRQLPEEGLKFMVYLQKENIIDESGMPKERFSAEFPKEGPSILRIQQVVRGDSAAYFCASSPVQGVNYGYTFGSGTRLTVV.

The chain joins TRBV10-3 to TRBJ1-1; no reliable D call. This CDR3 is built from 14 residues. Germline CDR1 is ENHRY and CDR2 is SYGVKD. V was trimmed by 3 bases and J by 0 bases, leaving 8 bases between them. CDR3: CAISDVFMNTEAFF. The CDR3 DNA reads as TGTGCCATCAGTGATGTGTTCATGAACACTGAAGCTTTCTTT.

This chain links TRBV5-1 with TRBJ1-2; 8 bases are shared with TRBD1. The CDR3 is 14 residues long. CDR1 is SGHRS and CDR2 is YFSETQ in the germline V gene. V lost 4 bases and J lost 4; bases outside the gene matches: 6. This CDR3 is CASSETTGVYGYTF. The CDR3 DNA follows: TGCGCCAGCAGCGAAACGACAGGGGTCTATGGCTACACCTTC.

CDR3: CASSGDRLYEQYF. The DNA of the CDR3 is TGTGCCAGCAGTGGGGACAGACTCTACGAGCAGTACTTC. The chain recombines TRBV25-1 with TRBJ2-7, with 7 bases fitting TRBD1. The CDR3 sequence is 13 residues long. Germline V CDR1 and CDR2: MGHDK, SYGVNS. The J segment lost 3 bases and the V segment lost 4 bases, leaving 3 bases of the junction unmatched.

This chain uses TRBV5-1 with TRBJ2-1, with D possibly TRBD2 on 6 matching bases. The V gene's germline CDR1 is SGHRS and CDR2 YFSETQ. This CDR3 comprises 15 residues. The germline V and J ends were trimmed by 2 bases and 4 bases, with 13 bases remaining between them. The CDR3 nucleotides read TGCGCCAGCAGCTTTCAGCCGGGGGTTTACAATGAGCAGTTCTTC. This sequence encodes CASSFQPGVYNEQFF.